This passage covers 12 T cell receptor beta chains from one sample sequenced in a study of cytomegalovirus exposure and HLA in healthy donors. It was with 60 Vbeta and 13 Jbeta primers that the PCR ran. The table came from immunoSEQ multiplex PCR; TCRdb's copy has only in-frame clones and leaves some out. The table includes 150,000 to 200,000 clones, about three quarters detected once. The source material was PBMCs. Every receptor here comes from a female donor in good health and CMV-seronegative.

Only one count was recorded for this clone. The DNA of the CDR3 is TGTGCCAGCAGCGAAGGGGCGGGGGCCCTCTACAATGAGCAGTTCTTC. Its translation is CASSEGAGALYNEQFF. The chain combines TRBV11-2 with TRBJ2-1; TRBD2 is a possible D gene (7 bases). The CDR3 totals 16 residues. Germline V gives CDR1 SGHAT, CDR2 FQNNGV. V lost 5 bases and J lost 3, with 17 bases in between. Combining the CDR3 with reference TRBV11-2 and TRBJ2-1 gives the whole variable domain EAGVAQSPRYKIIEKRQSVAFWCNPISGHATLYWYQQILGQGPKLLIQFQNNGVVDDSQLPKDRFSAERLKGVDSTLKIQPAKLEDSAVYLCASSEGAGALYNEQFFGPGTRLTVL.

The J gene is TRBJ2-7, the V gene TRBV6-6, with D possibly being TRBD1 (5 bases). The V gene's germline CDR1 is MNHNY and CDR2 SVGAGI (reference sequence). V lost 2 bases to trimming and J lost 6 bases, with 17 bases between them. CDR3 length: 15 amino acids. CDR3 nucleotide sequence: TGTGCCAGCAGTTACGGGCAGGGCCAGGTAGTCGAGCAGTACTTC. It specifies CASSYGQGQVVEQYF.

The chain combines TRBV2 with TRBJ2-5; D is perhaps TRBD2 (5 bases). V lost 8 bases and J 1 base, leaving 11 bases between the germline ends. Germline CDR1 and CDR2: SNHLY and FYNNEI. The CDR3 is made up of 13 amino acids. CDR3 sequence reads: CASSREGQETQYF. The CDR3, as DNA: TGTGCCAGCTCCAGAGAGGGCCAAGAGACCCAGTACTTC.

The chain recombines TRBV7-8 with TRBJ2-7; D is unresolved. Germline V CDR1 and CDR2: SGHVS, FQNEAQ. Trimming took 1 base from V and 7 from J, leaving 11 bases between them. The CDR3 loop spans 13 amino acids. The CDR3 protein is CASSLDSYREQYF. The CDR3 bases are TGTGCCAGCAGCTTAGACAGTTATAGGGAGCAGTACTTC.

This CDR3 reads CASSSTIAINNEQFF. The CDR3 nucleotides are TGCGCCAGCAGCTCTACTATTGCTATTAACAATGAGCAGTTCTTC. The chain is built from TRBV5-1 and TRBJ2-1; no clear D. This CDR3 comprises 15 residues. The V and J ends lost 3 bases and 5 bases respectively, with 15 bases between them. Germline V CDR1 and CDR2: SGHRS, YFSETQ. The entire variable domain, with the rest obtained from reference TRBV5-1 and TRBJ2-1, is as follows: KAGVTQTPRYLIKTRGQQVTLSCSPISGHRSVSWYQQTPGQGLQFLFEYFSETQRNKGNFPGRFSGRQFSNSRSEMNVSTLELGDSALYLCASSSTIAINNEQFFGPGTRLTVL.

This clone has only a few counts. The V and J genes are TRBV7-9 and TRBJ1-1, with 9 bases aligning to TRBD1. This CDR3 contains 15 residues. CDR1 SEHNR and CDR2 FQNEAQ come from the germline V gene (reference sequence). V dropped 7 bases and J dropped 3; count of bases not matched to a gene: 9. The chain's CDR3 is CASTDWGDRDTEAFF. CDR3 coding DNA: TGTGCCAGCACTGATTGGGGGGACAGGGACACTGAAGCTTTCTTT.

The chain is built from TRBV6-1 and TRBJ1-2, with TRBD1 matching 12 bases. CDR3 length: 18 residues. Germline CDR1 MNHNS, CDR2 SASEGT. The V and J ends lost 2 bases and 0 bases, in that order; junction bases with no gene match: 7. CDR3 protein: CASSEKGTGGLSNYGYTF. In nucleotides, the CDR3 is TGTGCCAGCAGTGAAAAGGGGACAGGGGGCCTCTCTAACTATGGCTACACCTTC.

CDR3 nucleotide sequence: TGTGCCAGCAGCTTGCGGGACAGGGGGCACACTGAAGCTTTCTTT. Its translation: CASSLRDRGHTEAFF. The chain employs TRBV5-6 and TRBJ1-1, with 12 bases lining up with TRBD1. The CDR3 has 15 amino acids. CDR1 and CDR2 (germline): SGHDT, YYEEEE. V shed 1 base and J 3 bases; nucleotides not matched to a gene: 1.

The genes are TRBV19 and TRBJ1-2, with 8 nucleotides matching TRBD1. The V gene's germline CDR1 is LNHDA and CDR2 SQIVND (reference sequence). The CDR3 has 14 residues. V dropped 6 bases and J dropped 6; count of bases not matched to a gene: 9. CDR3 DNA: TGTGCCAGTAGCCTCCGGGACAGGATCGATGGCTACACCTTC. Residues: CASSLRDRIDGYTF.

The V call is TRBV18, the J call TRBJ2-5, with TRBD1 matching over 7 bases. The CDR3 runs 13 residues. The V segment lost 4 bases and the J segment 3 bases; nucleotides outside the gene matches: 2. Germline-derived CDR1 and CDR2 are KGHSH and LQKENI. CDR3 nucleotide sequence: TGTGCCAGCTCACTGCAGGGGGAAGAGACCCAGTACTTC. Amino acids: CASSLQGEETQYF.

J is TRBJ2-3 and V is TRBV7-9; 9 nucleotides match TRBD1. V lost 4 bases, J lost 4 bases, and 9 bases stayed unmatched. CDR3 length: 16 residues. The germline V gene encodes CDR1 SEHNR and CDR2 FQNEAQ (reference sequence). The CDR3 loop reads CASSSNPGQGADTQYF. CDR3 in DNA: TGTGCCAGCAGCTCCAATCCGGGACAGGGCGCAGATACGCAGTATTTT.

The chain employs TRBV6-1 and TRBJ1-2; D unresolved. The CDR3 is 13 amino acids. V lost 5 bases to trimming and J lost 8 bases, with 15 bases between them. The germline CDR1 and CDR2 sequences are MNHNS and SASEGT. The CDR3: CASSNPFRGGYTF. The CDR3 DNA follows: TGTGCCAGCAGTAACCCTTTTCGGGGAGGCTACACCTTC.